This T cell receptor (beta chain) originates from a study of T cell responses to AZD1222 COVID-19 vaccine. Second-dose timings of about 4 or about 12 weeks were pooled. In this sample, this clone turned up once. Its target is not known. Points from the study as a whole: Donors were mostly white British, more females; clonal diversity possibly underestimated. Spike as a whole was targeted by vaccine-associated CD4 TCRs, dominant at 160-218 and 743-854.

Data came from immunoSEQ multiplex PCR; TCRdb stores just in-frame clones and leaves some out. There are 95,000 to 150,000 clones in the sample; roughly 82% occur only once, and about 27% lies in the top ten. Germline CDR1 is MGHRA and CDR2 is YSYEKL. V lost 4 bases, J lost 9 bases, and 15 bases stayed unmatched. There are 17 residues in the CDR3. The sequence was collected from an adult who received the AZD1222 COVID-19 vaccine. This specimen was peripheral blood, taken 28 days after the second AZD1222 dose. V is TRBV4-1 and J is TRBJ2-1; TRBD2 matches 10 bases. The CDR3 region has the DNA TGCGCCAGCAGCCTAGAGCCGAGCGGGGGGGCCGAAGGTGAGCAGTTCTTC. Translating gives CASSLEPSGGAEGEQFF.